This T cell receptor beta chain was observed in a study of ipilimumab plus nivolumab after autologous stem cell transplantation. For the study at large: The myeloma group: high-risk transplant-naive, or relapse within 3 years after first autologous transplant. Whole-study results and caveats: TCR repertoire, Treg phenotype and gut microbiota reportedly support more study of this approach.

Germline V lookup: CDR1 SGHTA, CDR2 FQGTGA. The CDR3 is 16 residues long. Trimming removed 5 bases at V and 0 bases at J, with 14 bases between. Concerning this clone: Its target is unknown.

Checkpoint therapy with ipilimumab 1 mg/kg began 14 to 28 days after transplant. Patients got 3 mg/kg IV nivolumab weeks 1, 4, 7, 10, then biweekly through week 26. The repertoire was sequenced with immunoSEQ multiplex PCR; TCRdb's copy has only in-frame clones and lacks some. The data hold about 12,000 clones, with about 70% observed a single time. The sequence was obtained from a male donor with multiple myeloma. V gene TRBV7-3 combines with J gene TRBJ2-1; perhaps TRBD2 as D (6 bases). Sequenced here: PBMCs, sampled in a trial of ipilimumab plus nivolumab as post-transplant consolidation. The DNA for the CDR3 is TGTGCCAGCAGCCCTACCCTTAGCGGCTCCTACAATGAGCAGTTCTTC. Residues: CASSPTLSGSYNEQFF.